A single sample is the source of the 18 T cell receptor beta chains below, sequenced in a study of cytomegalovirus exposure and HLA in healthy donors. Both 60 Vbeta primers and 13 Jbeta primers went into the PCR. The table came from immunoSEQ multiplex PCR; TCRdb's copy has only in-frame clones and leaves some out. The sample yields about 63,000 clones, approximately 79% seen once. Sequencing was carried out using PBMCs. The receptor set was obtained from a woman in her 30s in good health and CMV-seronegative.

Remarks on this clone: Germline and junction disagree at one end, which may indicate a read error. Here the CDR3 DNA reads TGTGCTAGCAGCTTGGGTCCCGGGACAGGGGACCCTGAAGCTTTCTTT. The encoded protein is CASSLGPGTGDPEAFF. This rearrangement joins TRBV7-7 to TRBJ1-1, with 10 positions matching TRBD1. The germline gives CDR1 SSHAT, CDR2 FNYEAQ (reference sequence). This CDR3 is 16 amino acids long.

V usage is TRBV10-3 and J usage is TRBJ1-3; D gene ambiguous. Trimming pared 4 bases from V and 3 bases from J, leaving 16 bases between. Germline CDR1 is ENHRY and CDR2 is SYGVKD. CDR3 length: 16 amino acids. The CDR3 nucleotides are TGTGCCATCAGTGCTGGGTTGACTGGTGGTGGAAACACCATATATTTT. Its translation: CAISAGLTGGGNTIYF.

About this clone itself: Germline and junction disagree at one end, which may indicate a read error. The chain has TRBV7-9 and TRBJ2-4; D might be TRBD1 (5 bases). The CDR3 runs 15 residues. Germline-derived CDR1 and CDR2 are SEHNR and FQNEAQ (reference sequence). CDR3 coding DNA: TGTTCCAGCAGCCCGCAAGGGGTGACCAAAAACATTCAGTACTTC. Amino acids: CSSSPQGVTKNIQYF.

The chain couples TRBV18 to TRBJ2-2, with 7 bases matching TRBD2. With 2 bases clipped from V and 7 bases from J, the junction kept 1 base outside the gene matches. Germline V gene sequence: CDR1 KGHSH, CDR2 LQKENI. The CDR3 is 13 amino acids. The CDR3 nucleotides are TGTGCCAGCTCACCAAGGGACTACGGGGAGCTGTTTTTT. Amino acids: CASSPRDYGELFF. Supplemented by reference TRBV18 and TRBJ2-2, the full variable domain reads NAGVMQNPRHLVRRRGQEARLRCSPMKGHSHVYWYRQLPEEGLKFMVYLQKENIIDESGMPKERFSAEFPKEGPSILRIQQVVRGDSAAYFCASSPRDYGELFFGEGSRLTVL.

This clone was seen a few times. This chain links TRBV11-3 with TRBJ2-1; D unresolved. V lost 5 bases and J lost 0, with 11 bases in between. Germline V CDR1 and CDR2: SGHNT, YENEEA. The CDR3 length is 15 residues. CDR3 nucleotide sequence: TGTGCCAGCAGCCCAAGTTTAGACTCCTACAATGAGCAGTTCTTC. Residues: CASSPSLDSYNEQFF.

The chain uses TRBV7-2 and TRBJ2-2; 7 bases agree with TRBD2. This CDR3 is 15 amino acids long. V lost 2 bases, J lost 4 bases, and 4 bases stayed unmatched. CDR1 and CDR2 from the germline V gene are SGHTA and FQGNSA. The CDR3 protein is CASSLTGGSTGELFF. The CDR3 DNA is TGTGCCAGCAGCTTAACGGGAGGCAGCACCGGGGAGCTGTTTTTT. The whole variable domain, filled in from reference TRBV7-2 and TRBJ2-2, reads GAGVSQSPSNKVTEKGKDVELRCDPISGHTALYWYRQSLGQGLEFLIYFQGNSAPDKSGLPSDRFSAERTGGSVSTLTIQRTQQEDSAVYLCASSLTGGSTGELFFGEGSRLTVL.

The genes are TRBV19 and TRBJ1-2; 12 bases agree with TRBD1. The CDR3 consists of 15 residues. Trimming removed 4 bases from V and 7 bases from J; junction bases left unmatched: 7. Germline assignment: CDR1 LNHDA and CDR2 SQIVND (reference sequence). CDR3 residues: CASSTPGQGARGYTF. In nucleotides, the CDR3 is TGTGCCAGTAGTACGCCGGGACAGGGGGCGCGTGGCTACACCTTC.

This chain uses TRBV5-4 with TRBJ1-2, with TRBD1 matching 7 bases. J was trimmed by 8 bases and V by 4 bases; bases with no gene match: 5. This CDR3 contains 12 residues. Per germline, CDR1 SGHNT and CDR2 YYREEE (reference sequence). The DNA of the CDR3 is TGTGCCAGCAGCCTCGGACAGGAGGGCTACACCTTC. This sequence encodes CASSLGQEGYTF.

The V gene is TRBV6-1, the J gene TRBJ1-1, with D possibly TRBD1 on 5 matching bases. There are 11 residues in the CDR3. The germline V gene has CDR1 MNHNS and CDR2 SASEGT. The V end was cut by 9 bases, the J end by 3 bases, with 8 bases between. CDR3 sequence (DNA): TGTGCCAGTTCAGGGTACACTGAAGCTTTCTTT. It translates to CASSGYTEAFF.

V is TRBV5-5 and J is TRBJ1-4; 10 nucleotides align to TRBD1. The J segment lost 6 bases and the V segment lost 4 bases, leaving 12 bases of the junction unmatched. Germline lookup yields CDR1 SGHKS and CDR2 YYEKEE (reference sequence). CDR3 length: 17 amino acids. The CDR3 DNA reads TGTGCCAGCAGCCCGCCGTTTTTTGGGACAGGGGATGAAAAACTGTTTTTT. Amino acid sequence: CASSPPFFGTGDEKLFF.

The chain couples TRBV7-6 to TRBJ2-5, with D possibly matching TRBD2 (5 bases). Trimming took 8 bases from V and 5 from J, leaving 15 bases between them. Germline V gene lookup returns CDR1 SGHVS and CDR2 FNYEAQ. This CDR3 is built from 13 residues. CDR3: CASAYQEDETQYF. For the CDR3, the DNA is TGTGCCAGCGCCTACCAGGAGGATGAGACCCAGTACTTC.

V usage is TRBV27 and J usage is TRBJ1-5; 7 bases fit TRBD1. The length of the CDR3 is 14 residues. V trimming: 3 bases; J trimming: 12 bases; junction bases outside the gene matches: 11. The V gene's germline CDR1 is MNHEY and CDR2 SMNVEV (reference sequence). The CDR3: CASSFGQGVGGQHF. The CDR3 bases are TGTGCCAGCAGTTTTGGGCAGGGGGTGGGTGGCCAGCATTTT.

This clone showed up just once. The chain uses TRBV18 and TRBJ2-2; unclear D gene. Trimming took off 6 bases at V and 5 bases at J, with 10 bases between the two ends. Germline V gene data show CDR1 as KGHSH and CDR2 as LQKENI. The CDR3 is 13 residues long. CDR3 loop: CASSPTETGELFF. The DNA for the CDR3 is TGTGCCAGCTCGCCTACAGAAACCGGGGAGCTGTTTTTT.

This clone was found a few times. The chain joins TRBV7-2 to TRBJ1-6; TRBD1 matches 10 bases. The V gene end was trimmed by 3 bases and the J gene end by 9 bases; junction bases not matched to a gene: 8. Germline V CDR1 and CDR2: SGHTA, FQGNSA. This CDR3 is built from 16 residues. The CDR3 loop is CASSFIPGQGTSPLHF. The CDR3 coding sequence is TGTGCCAGCAGCTTCATCCCGGGACAGGGGACTTCACCCCTCCACTTT.

V and J are TRBV11-3 and TRBJ2-7; D gene uncertain. The CDR3 has 16 amino acids. CDR1 is SGHNT, CDR2 YENEEA, per germline. V shed 0 bases and J shed 2 bases, with 14 bases lying between them. For the CDR3, the DNA is TGTGCCAGCAGCTTAGATGGTGCGACATCCCCCTACGAGCAGTACTTC. Protein product: CASSLDGATSPYEQYF.

This sequence joins TRBV30 and TRBJ2-5, with D tentatively TRBD1 (6 bases). The germline V gene has CDR1 GTSNPN and CDR2 SVGIG (reference sequence). Trimming left V 8 bases short and J 3 bases short, with 13 bases between. CDR3 length: 12 residues. CDR3 residues: CAGSGTKETQYF. The CDR3 DNA is TGTGCCGGATCTGGGACAAAAGAGACCCAGTACTTC. Using reference TRBV30 and TRBJ2-5 for the parts outside the CDR3, the full variable domain is SQTIHQWPATLVQPVGSPLSLECTVEGTSNPNLYWYRQAAGRGLQLLFYSVGIGQISSEVPQNLSASRPQDRQFILSSKKLLLSDSGFYLCAGSGTKETQYFGPGTRLLVL.

The J gene is TRBJ2-2, the V gene TRBV5-1, with D possibly TRBD2 on 5 matching bases. Between the trimmed V and J ends, which lost 0 bases and 1 base, there was a span of 10 bases. Germline V lookup: CDR1 SGHRS, CDR2 YFSETQ. The CDR3 is 16 amino acids. The CDR3 region has the DNA TGCGCCAGCAGCTTGGCCGTGGGGAGGAACACCGGGGAGCTGTTTTTT. It translates to CASSLAVGRNTGELFF.

The chain carries TRBV15 and TRBJ1-2; the D gene is possibly TRBD1 (5 bases). Trimming removed 0 bases at V and 4 bases at J, with 15 bases between. Germline CDR1 and CDR2: LNHNV and YYDKDF (reference sequence). This CDR3 has 16 amino acids. CDR3 amino acids: CATSRDRSETVYGYTF. In nucleotides, the CDR3 is TGTGCCACCAGCAGAGATAGGAGTGAGACAGTCTATGGCTACACCTTC.